The 8 T cell receptor beta chains below all came from one sample that was sequenced in a study of control samples from healthy donors and cancer patients. Libraries were prepared by immunoSEQ multiplex PCR; TCRdb keeps only in-frame clonotypes and omits some of them. The sample includes approximately 99,000 clones, approximately 80% of them seen just once. Sequenced: blood. These receptors originate from a young man in good health.

This clone is a singleton in its sample. The chain has TRBV25-1 and TRBJ2-5; 10 bases are a match to TRBD1. This CDR3 has 15 residues. With 4 bases clipped from V and 2 bases from J, the junction kept 4 bases outside the gene matches. Germline V CDR1 and CDR2: MGHDK, SYGVNS. The CDR3 nucleotides are TGTGCCAGCAGTGCGGGACAGGGGTTACAAGAGACCCAGTACTTC. It codes for CASSAGQGLQETQYF.

The chain recombines TRBV7-9 with TRBJ2-5; TRBD2 aligns across 11 bases. Germline V gene lookup returns CDR1 SEHNR and CDR2 FQNEAQ (reference sequence). V shed 3 bases, J shed 0 bases, and the junction held 6 bases outside the gene matches. This CDR3 spans 17 amino acids. The CDR3 sequence is CASSFLAGGFDQETQYF. The CDR3 DNA reads as TGTGCCAGCAGCTTTCTAGCGGGGGGTTTCGACCAAGAGACCCAGTACTTC. Looking up the rest from reference TRBV7-9 and TRBJ2-5 gives the full variable domain: DTGVSQNPRHKITKRGQNVTFRCDPISEHNRLYWYRQTLGQGPEFLTYFQNEAQLEKSRLLSDRFSAERPKGSFSTLEIQRTEQGDSAMYLCASSFLAGGFDQETQYFGPGTRLLVL.

V is TRBV24-1 and J is TRBJ1-5; D remains unclear. In germline, CDR1 is KGHDR, CDR2 SFDVKD. This CDR3 has 14 residues. Trimming removed 6 bases from V and 4 bases from J, with 12 bases in between. The CDR3 coding sequence is TGTGCCACCAGTCTTTCCGCCGGGAATCAGCCCCAGCATTTT. Its protein product is CATSLSAGNQPQHF.

The chain recombines TRBV27 with TRBJ2-5; D is uncertain. CDR3 length: 18 residues. The V gene lost 6 bases and the J gene lost 5 bases, with 28 bases spanning the gap. From germline, CDR1 is MNHEY and CDR2 SMNVEV (reference sequence). The DNA for the CDR3 is TGTGCCAGCAGCCCTAGTTTTATGGAAGGGCGTTCCGGGGAGACCCAGTACTTC. Its translation is CASSPSFMEGRSGETQYF.

The chain joins TRBV6-1 to TRBJ2-1; D is unresolved. Deletions cut 3 bases from V and 8 bases from J, with 8 bases between. The V gene's germline CDR1 is MNHNS and CDR2 SASEGT. This CDR3 contains 12 residues. CDR3 sequence reads: CASSDLWDEQFF. In DNA form, the CDR3 reads TGTGCCAGCAGTGATCTGTGGGATGAGCAGTTCTTC.

The J gene is TRBJ2-5, the V gene TRBV28, with TRBD2 matching over 8 bases. The CDR3 has 14 amino acids. CDR1 is MDHEN and CDR2 is SYDVKM in the germline V gene. The V gene end was trimmed by 7 bases and the J gene end by 1 base; junction bases not matched to a gene: 5. CDR3 bases: TGTGCCAGCAACCCGGGGGGGGCCCAAGAGACCCAGTACTTC. This encodes CASNPGGAQETQYF.

This clone appeared a single time. V usage is TRBV11-2 and J usage is TRBJ2-3; D gene ambiguous. Trimming stripped 3 bases from V and 3 bases from J, with 10 bases between. The germline V gene encodes CDR1 SGHAT and CDR2 FQNNGV. The length of the CDR3 is 14 residues. The CDR3 protein is CASSFVLETDTQYF. The CDR3 DNA is TGTGCCAGCAGCTTCGTCCTAGAAACAGATACGCAGTATTTT.

The rearrangement uses TRBV24-1 and TRBJ1-5; D might be TRBD1 (6 bases). V was trimmed by 11 bases and J by 3 bases, leaving 16 bases between them. This CDR3 has 14 residues. Germline loops: CDR1 KGHDR, CDR2 SFDVKD. In DNA form, the CDR3 reads TGTGCCATTTCGACAGGAGGTTCCAATCAGCCCCAGCATTTT. It translates to CAISTGGSNQPQHF.